These T cell receptor beta chains were read from a single sample in a study of blood T cell repertoires in COVID-19. TCRdb's copy holds only in-frame clones and misses some; the assay was immunoSEQ multiplex PCR. The sample lists under 130,000 clones; roughly 90% were seen once. Material: peripheral blood. The receptors were gathered from a human donor in a cohort sampled during active COVID-19. The CDR3 runs from the conserved cysteine through the conserved F or W. The D gene is left open where the match is weak. Clone size, where shown, is once, few, many, or a class for clones that have expanded.

d_call | j_call | v_call | clone_size | cdr3_aa | cdr3_nt
. | TRBJ2-5 | TRBV3-1/TRBV3-2 | . | CASSKLLQETQYF | TGTGCCAGCAGCAAACTTCTACAAGAGACCCAGTACTTC
. | TRBJ2-1 | TRBV10-2 | . | CASTTSLSYNEQFF | TGCGCCAGCACCACGAGTCTCTCCTACAATGAGCAGTTCTTC
TRBD1 | TRBJ1-4 | TRBV3-1/TRBV3-2 | . | CASSQDAARGREKLFF | TGTGCCAGCAGCCAAGATGCAGCCAGGGGGCGGGAAAAACTGTTTTTT
. | TRBJ2-1 | TRBV2 | . | CASSRGVSYNEQFF | TGTGCCAGCTCCAGGGGTGTTTCCTACAATGAGCAGTTCTTC
TRBD1 | TRBJ1-1 | TRBV7-9 | . | CASSTKKWDRGMNTEAFF | TGTGCCAGCAGCACAAAGAAGTGGGACAGGGGAATGAACACTGAAGCTTTCTTT
TRBD2 | TRBJ2-7 | TRBV7-9 | . | CASSPPGRLAGQMAYEQYF | TGTGCCAGCAGCCCCCCGGGGAGACTAGCGGGACAAATGGCGTACGAGCAGTACTTC
TRBD1 | TRBJ1-1 | TRBV5-1 | . | CASRKQGDHTEAFF | TGCGCCAGCAGAAAACAGGGGGACCACACTGAAGCTTTCTTT
TRBD2 | TRBJ2-3 | TRBV28 | . | CASSVAGVIDTQYF | TGTGCCAGCAGTGTAGCGGGAGTGATAGATACGCAGTATTTT
TRBD1 | TRBJ2-7 | TRBV19 | . | CASSSGQGGSYEQYF | TGTGCCAGTAGTAGCGGACAGGGAGGCTCCTACGAGCAGTACTTC
TRBD2 | TRBJ2-7 | TRBV10-1 | . | CASSPIAGVSEQYF | TGCGCCAGCAGTCCGATAGCGGGAGTATCCGAGCAGTACTTC
. | TRBJ2-2 | TRBV7-2 | . | CASSFQPGVNTGELFF | TGTGCCAGCAGCTTTCAACCAGGGGTGAACACCGGGGAGCTGTTTTTT
TRBD1 | TRBJ1-4 | TRBV7-9 | few | CASSFGTGVEKLFF | TGTGCCAGCAGCTTCGGGACAGGGGTTGAAAAACTGTTTTTT
. | TRBJ2-7 | TRBV28 | . | CASSFRGSYEQYF | TGTGCCAGCAGTTTCAGGGGAAGCTACGAGCAGTACTTC
. | TRBJ2-7 | TRBV4-1 | . | CASSQDTPYLGAGYPYEQYF | TGCGCCAGCAGCCAAGATACCCCTTATCTGGGAGCGGGCTACCCTTACGAGCAGTACTTC
TRBD1 | TRBJ1-5 | TRBV10-3 | . | CATTTGGGEPQHF | TGTGCCACCACTACAGGGGGCGGGGAGCCCCAGCATTTT
. | TRBJ2-5 | TRBV7-9 | . | CASSLALGGETQYF | TGTGCCAGCAGCTTAGCCCTAGGGGGAGAGACCCAGTACTTC
. | TRBJ2-3 | TRBV27 | . | CASSLAGNPDTQYF | TGTGCCAGCAGTTTAGCAGGGAATCCAGATACGCAGTATTTT
TRBD2 | TRBJ2-1 | TRBV3-1/TRBV3-2 | . | CASRSSGTTRGEQFF | TGTGCCAGCAGGTCTAGCGGGACCACCAGGGGTGAGCAGTTCTTC
TRBD2 | TRBJ2-7 | TRBV29-1 | . | CSVSGLADYEQYF | TGCAGCGTCTCGGGACTAGCGGACTACGAGCAGTACTTC
TRBD2 | TRBJ2-7 | TRBV6-1 | . | CASSETSGSSYEQYF | TGTGCCAGCAGTGAGACTAGCGGAAGCTCCTACGAGCAGTACTTC
. | TRBJ1-5 | TRBV10-3 | . | CAIKSDYSSNQPQHF | TGTGCCATCAAATCAGATTATTCCAGTAATCAGCCCCAGCATTTT
. | TRBJ2-1 | TRBV6-1 | . | CASSEGLAYNEQFF | TGTGCCAGCAGTGAAGGACTAGCCTACAATGAGCAGTTCTTC
TRBD1 | TRBJ1-6 | TRBV6-2/TRBV6-3 | . | CASSSSPGGNGSPLHF | TGTGCCAGCAGTTCAAGCCCAGGGGGCAACGGCTCACCCCTCCACTTT
TRBD2 | TRBJ2-5 | TRBV28 | . | CASSSPVTSGGLRRETQYF | TGTGCCAGCAGTTCCCCGGTGACTAGCGGGGGCCTCCGGCGAGAGACCCAGTACTTC
TRBD1 | TRBJ2-7 | TRBV6-6 | . | CASRSSGQGAYEQYF | TGTGCCAGCAGGAGTTCGGGACAGGGAGCCTACGAGCAGTACTTC
TRBD1 | TRBJ1-4 | TRBV5-1 | . | CASSPDRGGEKLFF | TGCGCCAGCAGCCCGGACAGGGGCGGTGAAAAACTGTTTTTT
. | TRBJ2-1 | TRBV7-6 | . | CASSLAVQGVYNEQFF | TGTGCCAGCAGCTTAGCGGTACAGGGAGTATACAATGAGCAGTTCTTC
. | TRBJ2-6 | TRBV28 | . | CASSNGQMTSNVLTF | TGTGCCAGCAGTAACGGACAGATGACGTCCAACGTCCTGACTTTC
TRBD1 | TRBJ2-2 | TRBV11-2 | . | CASSPRTGGAGELFF | TGTGCCAGCAGCCCGAGGACAGGGGGTGCCGGGGAGCTGTTTTTT
. | TRBJ2-1 | TRBV28 | . | CASRSYNEQFF | TGTGCCAGCAGGAGTTACAATGAGCAGTTCTTC
. | TRBJ2-5 | TRBV5-1 | . | CASSLYQETQYF | TGCGCCAGCAGCTTGTATCAAGAGACCCAGTACTTC
TRBD2 | TRBJ2-1 | TRBV7-8 | . | CASSLVSGYSYNEQFF | TGTGCCAGCAGCTTAGTTAGCGGGTACTCCTACAATGAGCAGTTCTTC
. | TRBJ1-6 | TRBV5-1 | . | CASSLAVKGAKLGSSPLHF | TGCGCCAGCAGCTTGGCCGTGAAGGGAGCCAAACTGGGGAGTTCACCCCTCCACTTT
. | TRBJ2-3 | TRBV5-1 | . | CASSLRVWGTDTQYF | TGCGCCAGCAGCTTGCGGGTTTGGGGCACAGATACGCAGTATTTT
. | TRBJ2-1 | TRBV4-2 | . | CASSQGTSTGNEQFF | TGTGCCAGCAGCCAGGGAACTAGCACGGGGAATGAGCAGTTCTTC
. | TRBJ1-2 | TRBV30 | . | CAWSVGWGLGYGYTF | TGTGCCTGGAGTGTGGGATGGGGCTTAGGCTATGGCTACACCTTC